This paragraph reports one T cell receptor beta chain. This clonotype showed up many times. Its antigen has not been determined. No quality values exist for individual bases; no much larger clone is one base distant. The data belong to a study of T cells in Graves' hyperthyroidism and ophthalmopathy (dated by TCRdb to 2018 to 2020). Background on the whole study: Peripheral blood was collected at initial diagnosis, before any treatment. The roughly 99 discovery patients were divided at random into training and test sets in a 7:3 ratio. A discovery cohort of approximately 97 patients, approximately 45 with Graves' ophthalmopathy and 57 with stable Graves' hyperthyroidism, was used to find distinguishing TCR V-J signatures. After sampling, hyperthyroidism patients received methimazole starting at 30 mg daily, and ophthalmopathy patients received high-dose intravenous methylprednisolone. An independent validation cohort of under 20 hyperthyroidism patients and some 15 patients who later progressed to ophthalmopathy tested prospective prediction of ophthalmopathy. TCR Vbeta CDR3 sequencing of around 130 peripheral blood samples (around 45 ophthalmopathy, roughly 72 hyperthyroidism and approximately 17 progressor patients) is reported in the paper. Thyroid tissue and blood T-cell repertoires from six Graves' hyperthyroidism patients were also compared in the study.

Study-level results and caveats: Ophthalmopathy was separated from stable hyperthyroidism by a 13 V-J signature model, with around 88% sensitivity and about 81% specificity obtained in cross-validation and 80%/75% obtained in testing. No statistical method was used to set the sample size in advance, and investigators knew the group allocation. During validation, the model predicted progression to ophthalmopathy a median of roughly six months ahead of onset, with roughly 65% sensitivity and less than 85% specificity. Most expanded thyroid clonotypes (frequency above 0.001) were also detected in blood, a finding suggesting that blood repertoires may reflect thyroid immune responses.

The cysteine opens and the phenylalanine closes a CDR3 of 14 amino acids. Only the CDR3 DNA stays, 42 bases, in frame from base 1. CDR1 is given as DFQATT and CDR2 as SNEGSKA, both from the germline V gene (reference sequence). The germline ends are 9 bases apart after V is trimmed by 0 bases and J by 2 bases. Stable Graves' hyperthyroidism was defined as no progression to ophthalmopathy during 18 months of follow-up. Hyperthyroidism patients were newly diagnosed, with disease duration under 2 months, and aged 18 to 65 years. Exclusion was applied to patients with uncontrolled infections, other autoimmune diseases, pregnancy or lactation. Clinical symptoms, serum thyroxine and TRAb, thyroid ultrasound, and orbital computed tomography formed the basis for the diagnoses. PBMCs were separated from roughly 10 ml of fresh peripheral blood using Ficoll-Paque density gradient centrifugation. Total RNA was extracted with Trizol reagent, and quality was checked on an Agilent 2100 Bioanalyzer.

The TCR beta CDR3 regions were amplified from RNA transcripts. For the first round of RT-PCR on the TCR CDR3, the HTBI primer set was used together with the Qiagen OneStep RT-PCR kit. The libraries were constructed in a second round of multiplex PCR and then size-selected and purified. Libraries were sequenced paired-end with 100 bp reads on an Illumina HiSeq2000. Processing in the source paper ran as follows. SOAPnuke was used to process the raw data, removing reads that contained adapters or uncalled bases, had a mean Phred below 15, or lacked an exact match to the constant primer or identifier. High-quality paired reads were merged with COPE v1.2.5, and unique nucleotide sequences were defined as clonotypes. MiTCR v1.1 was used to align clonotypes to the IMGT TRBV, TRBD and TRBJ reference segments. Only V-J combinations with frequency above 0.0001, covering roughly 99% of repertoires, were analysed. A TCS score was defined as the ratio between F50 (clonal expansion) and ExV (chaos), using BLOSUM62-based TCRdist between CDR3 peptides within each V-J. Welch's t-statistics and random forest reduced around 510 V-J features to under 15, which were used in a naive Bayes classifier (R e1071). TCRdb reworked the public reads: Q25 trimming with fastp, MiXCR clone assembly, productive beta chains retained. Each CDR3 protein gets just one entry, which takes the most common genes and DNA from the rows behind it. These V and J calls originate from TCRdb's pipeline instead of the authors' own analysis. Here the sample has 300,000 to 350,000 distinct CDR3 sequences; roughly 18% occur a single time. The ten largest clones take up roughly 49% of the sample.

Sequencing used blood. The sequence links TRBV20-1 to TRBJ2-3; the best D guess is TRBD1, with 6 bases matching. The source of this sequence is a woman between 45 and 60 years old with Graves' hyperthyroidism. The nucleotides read TGCAGTGCTAGAGACGGGACAAACACAGATACGCAGTATTTT. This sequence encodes CSARDGTNTDTQYF.